This is a list of T cell receptor beta chains from one sample in a study of radiotherapy plus CTLA-4 blockade in lung cancer. Using immunoSEQ multiplex PCR, the repertoire was profiled, and TCRdb retains in-frame clones only, with some absent. The top ten hold around a sixth of the sample, which has more than 55,000 clones, 70% to 80% seen once. The sequencing here drew on peripheral blood, taken from a patient treated with radiotherapy plus ipilimumab. These receptor sequences come from a human donor with non-small cell lung cancer who had a complete response to radiotherapy plus ipilimumab. Each CDR3 is given with its conserved first and last residue. A D gene is named only where the DNA matches it firmly. Only some rows state a clone size, as once, few, many or a class for expanded clones.

clone size: -
D gene: TRBD1
J gene: TRBJ1-2
V gene: TRBV19
CDR3 DNA: TGTGCCAGTAGTATAGAGATAGGGGGCATCGGAGTGGGAGGCTACACCTTC
CDR3 protein: CASSIEIGGIGVGGYTF

clone size: -
D gene: -
J gene: TRBJ2-7
V gene: TRBV11-3
CDR3 DNA: TGTGCCAGCAGCTTAGGGGCAGCCAGAGGGAACGAGCAGTACTTC
CDR3 protein: CASSLGAARGNEQYF

clone size: -
D gene: TRBD1
J gene: TRBJ2-7
V gene: TRBV11-2
CDR3 DNA: TGTGCCAGCAGCCCGAACAGGGGGCCTCTCTGGCAGTACTTC
CDR3 protein: CASSPNRGPLWQYF

clone size: -
D gene: -
J gene: TRBJ1-6
V gene: TRBV15
CDR3 DNA: TGTGCCACCAGCACTACCCTAGGGGGAAATTCACCCCTCCACTTT
CDR3 protein: CATSTTLGGNSPLHF

clone size: -
D gene: -
J gene: TRBJ2-5
V gene: TRBV2
CDR3 DNA: TGTGCCAGCAGTGATTCATGGACCCAGTACTTC
CDR3 protein: CASSDSWTQYF

clone size: -
D gene: -
J gene: TRBJ2-3
V gene: TRBV7-6
CDR3 DNA: TGTGCCAGCTCCCAGTACATCTTAGCGACTAGCACAGATACGCAGTATTTT
CDR3 protein: CASSQYILATSTDTQYF

clone size: -
D gene: -
J gene: TRBJ2-1
V gene: TRBV7-2
CDR3 DNA: TGTGCCAGCAGCTTAGGAGGGATAGGTCCTAGCTCCTACAATGAGCAGTTCTTC
CDR3 protein: CASSLGGIGPSSYNEQFF

clone size: -
D gene: TRBD1
J gene: TRBJ1-1
V gene: TRBV25-1
CDR3 DNA: TGTGCCAGCAGTGAGTTATTCGGGACAGGTCAGACTGAAGCTTTCTTT
CDR3 protein: CASSELFGTGQTEAFF

clone size: once
D gene: TRBD1
J gene: TRBJ1-1
V gene: TRBV6-5
CDR3 DNA: TGTGCCAGCAGCAGGACAGGGCTGAACACTGAAGCTTTCTTT
CDR3 protein: CASSRTGLNTEAFF

clone size: -
D gene: TRBD1
J gene: TRBJ1-1
V gene: TRBV7-9
CDR3 DNA: TGTGCCAGCAGCTTAGCAAGGGGGCCCTTGAACACTGAAGCTTTCTTT
CDR3 protein: CASSLARGPLNTEAFF

clone size: -
D gene: -
J gene: TRBJ2-1
V gene: TRBV30
CDR3 DNA: TGTGCCTGGAGTGTAGTGGGAGACCTCTCCTACAATGAGCAGTTCTTC
CDR3 protein: CAWSVVGDLSYNEQFF

clone size: -
D gene: -
J gene: TRBJ1-5
V gene: TRBV4-3
CDR3 DNA: TGCGCCAGCAGCCAAACCAGACAGAGCAATCAGCCCCAGCATTTT
CDR3 protein: CASSQTRQSNQPQHF

clone size: -
D gene: TRBD2
J gene: TRBJ2-3
V gene: TRBV11-2
CDR3 DNA: TGTGCCAGCAGCCCATGGAGAGCGGGGAGGGCAGATACGCAGTATTTT
CDR3 protein: CASSPWRAGRADTQYF

clone size: -
D gene: -
J gene: TRBJ1-1
V gene: TRBV7-2
CDR3 DNA: TGTGCCAGCGGAGTAGGGTGGGAGGTCGACACTGAAGCTTTCTTT
CDR3 protein: CASGVGWEVDTEAFF

clone size: few
D gene: -
J gene: TRBJ1-2
V gene: TRBV18
CDR3 DNA: TGTGCCAGCTCACCGAGCTCTAACTATGGCTACACCTTC
CDR3 protein: CASSPSSNYGYTF

clone size: -
D gene: TRBD1
J gene: TRBJ2-5
V gene: TRBV7-6
CDR3 DNA: TGTGCCAGCAGCTTACGCGGACAGGTCTCGGAGACCCAGTACTTC
CDR3 protein: CASSLRGQVSETQYF

clone size: -
D gene: TRBD2
J gene: TRBJ2-5
V gene: TRBV10-2
CDR3 DNA: TGCGCCAGCAGTGACCCCGCGAAGGCTAGCGGGTCACCTTTTCCCAGGGCCCAGTACTTC
CDR3 protein: CASSDPAKASGSPFPRAQYF

clone size: -
D gene: TRBD2
J gene: TRBJ2-1
V gene: TRBV10-1
CDR3 DNA: TGCGCCAGCAGTGGCGGCCCTAGCGGGGGTCGCTACAATGAGCAGTTCTTC
CDR3 protein: CASSGGPSGGRYNEQFF